This T cell receptor (beta chain) was observed in a study of shared clonotypes between healthy human individuals. Study conclusions and caveats: Larger estimated richness was generally seen in naive subsets than in memory subsets.

As regards this clone: Its specificity is not known.

CD45RO-negative CD8 cells positively selected for CCR7 made up the naive population, which excluded terminally differentiated effector memory CD45RA+ cells. With 0 bases clipped from V and 2 bases from J, the junction kept 0 bases outside the gene matches. CDR1 is MGHRA and CDR2 is YSYEKL in the germline V gene. This CDR3 region has 14 residues. The assay was immunoSEQ multiplex PCR, and TCRdb's table has in-frame clones only and misses some. The sample consists of 600,000 or so clones, about 98% of them appearing once. The TCR sequence derives from a man between 25 and 39 years old in good health. This chain connects TRBV4-1 to TRBJ2-7; 8 nucleotides match TRBD2. The sample taken for sequencing was naive CD8+ T cells sorted from blood. CDR3: CASSQEAGAYEQYF. The CDR3 DNA sequence: TGCGCCAGCAGCCAAGAAGCGGGGGCCTACGAGCAGTACTTC.